The 8 T cell receptor beta chains in this list originate from one sample, sequenced in a study of cytomegalovirus exposure and HLA in healthy donors. In the PCR, 60 Vbeta and 13 Jbeta primers were used. Repertoires were generated with immunoSEQ multiplex PCR, while TCRdb's copy carries only in-frame clones and drops some. The sample consists of under 150,000 clones, about 73% of them appearing once. The sequenced sample consisted of PBMCs. The source of these receptors is a human donor in good health.

The rearrangement uses TRBV20-1 and TRBJ1-2; D is ambiguous. From germline, CDR1 is DFQATT and CDR2 SNEGSKA (reference sequence). This CDR3 comprises 10 residues. The V and J ends lost 5 bases and 6 bases respectively, with 7 bases between them. The CDR3 reads CSALRDGYTF. DNA for the CDR3: TGCAGTGCTTTGAGGGATGGCTACACCTTC.

This clone was counted between two and nine times. The chain is built from TRBV29-1 and TRBJ2-5; 8 nucleotides line up with TRBD2. Germline CDR1 and CDR2: SQVTM and ANQGSEA. The CDR3 is made up of 12 amino acids. The junction had 8 bases not matched to a gene; V was cut back by 7 bases and J by 7 bases. The chain's CDR3 is CSAGGGVGTQYF. In nucleotides, the CDR3 is TGCAGCGCCGGGGGGGGAGTGGGGACCCAGTACTTC.

This clone has more than one count but fewer than ten. J is TRBJ2-1 and V is TRBV7-2; tentatively, D is TRBD2 (6 bases). Trimming shortened V by 5 bases and J by 0 bases, and 14 bases separated the two germline ends. The CDR3 consists of 16 residues. Germline V CDR1 and CDR2: SGHTA, FQGNSA. DNA for the CDR3: TGTGCCAGCAGCCCCCCCGGGCGGGGCTCCTACAATGAGCAGTTCTTC. This gives the protein CASSPPGRGSYNEQFF.

V is TRBV19 and J is TRBJ2-3; TRBD2 agrees at 7 bases. CDR3 length: 17 residues. Germline CDR1 LNHDA, CDR2 SQIVND (reference sequence). V lost 3 bases to trimming and J lost 2 bases; unmatched junction nucleotides: 11. The CDR3 spells CASSIAVGAGNTDTQYF. DNA of the CDR3: TGTGCCAGTAGTATTGCCGTAGGAGCGGGGAACACAGATACGCAGTATTTT.

There are a few counts of this clone. This rearrangement joins TRBV19 to TRBJ2-4; the match to TRBD1 covers 12 bases. Germline V gene sequence: CDR1 LNHDA, CDR2 SQIVND (reference sequence). The CDR3 covers 15 residues. The J segment lost 8 bases and the V segment lost 8 bases, leaving 10 bases of the junction unmatched. Here the CDR3 reads CASRLGQGAKDIQYF. Written as DNA, the CDR3 is TGTGCCAGTCGCCTGGGACAGGGGGCTAAAGACATTCAGTACTTC.

The chain joins TRBV6-5 to TRBJ2-3; 8 nucleotides match TRBD2. This CDR3 has 16 amino acids. Germline CDR1 reads MNHEY; CDR2 reads SVGAGI. Trimming took 2 bases from V and 4 from J; bases not matched to a gene: 8. CDR3 sequence reads: CASSYGAGGPADTQYF. In nucleotides, the CDR3 is TGTGCCAGCAGTTACGGCGCGGGGGGCCCCGCAGATACGCAGTATTTT.

V and J are TRBV18 and TRBJ2-7; 7 nucleotides align to TRBD2. Germline CDR1 is KGHSH and CDR2 is LQKENI. V lost 3 bases, J lost 0 bases, and 8 bases stayed unmatched. The CDR3 runs 16 residues. CDR3 DNA sequence: TGTGCCAGCTCACCGCGCCTCGGGACTAACTCCTACGAGCAGTACTTC. Its protein is CASSPRLGTNSYEQYF.

The chain links TRBV5-1 to TRBJ2-2; 7 bases agree with TRBD1. The V and J ends lost 4 bases and 7 bases, in that order; junction bases with no gene match: 10. The germline V gene has CDR1 SGHRS and CDR2 YFSETQ. The CDR3 is 15 residues long. In DNA form, the CDR3 reads TGCGCCAGCAGCGTGAACAGGGGTGGTGACGGGGAGCTGTTTTTT. Translating it yields CASSVNRGGDGELFF. The complete variable domain, with remaining parts taken from reference TRBV5-1 and TRBJ2-2, reads KAGVTQTPRYLIKTRGQQVTLSCSPISGHRSVSWYQQTPGQGLQFLFEYFSETQRNKGNFPGRFSGRQFSNSRSEMNVSTLELGDSALYLCASSVNRGGDGELFFGEGSRLTVL.